This T cell receptor (beta chain) is drawn from a study of persistence of HIV-infected CD4 T cells. Notes on the study in general: Bulk TCR data could not be restricted to HIV-1-infected CMV-responding cells.

The CDR3 consists of 18 residues. Germline loops: CDR1 SGHTA, CDR2 FQGNSA. Trimming cost V 1 base and J 2 bases; bases outside gene matches: 11. This was the immunoSEQ version 4 assay in survey mode. Assay used: immunoSEQ multiplex PCR; TCRdb lists only in-frame clones, some missing. The table has around 9,900 clones, 82% seen once; the top ten hold about 2%. Overlapping HIV-1 Gag 15-mer peptides at 0.85 to 1 ug per peptide per mL were used. Responding CD4+ T cells were sorted by upregulation of both CD40 ligand and CD69. CD8+ T cells were removed from PBMCs prior to stimulation. About this clone itself: The antigen remains undetermined.

The sequenced sample was CD4+ T cells sorted from PBMCs after approximately 19-hour stimulation, obtained from a patient who received antiretroviral therapy. The chain recombines TRBV7-2 with TRBJ1-3; 7 bases line up with TRBD1. This sequence was found in an adult woman with HIV who was CMV-seropositive. The CDR3: CASSLVAAQGKAGNTIYF. The CDR3 DNA sequence: TGTGCCAGCAGCTTAGTGGCAGCACAGGGGAAGGCTGGAAACACCATATATTTT.